A selection of T cell receptor beta chains follows, all from one sample in a study of blood T cells in healthy people across ages. MiXCR was run by TCRdb on the 5' RACE reads, yielding one entry per CDR3 protein. The sample comprises 1.5 million to 2 million distinct CDR3 sequences, 25% to 30% of which are singletons, and 7.7% rests with the top ten. Specimen: blood. These receptors all come from a woman aged 30 to 39 in good health. The CDR3 runs from the conserved cysteine through the conserved F or W. D genes are given only for firm matches. Clone size is given for some rows only: seen once, a few or many times, or a class if the clone is expanded.

J gene	clone size	V gene	D gene	CDR3 DNA	CDR3 protein
TRBJ2-7	NA	TRBV12-5	NA	TGTGCTAGTGGTTCAGACTACGAGCAGTACTTC	CASGSDYEQYF
TRBJ1-1	many	TRBV7-2	NA	TGCGCCAGCAGCGCACGGACGGGGAACACTGAAGCTTTCTTT	CASSARTGNTEAFF
TRBJ2-3	NA	TRBV20-1	NA	TGCAGCCTCCGTGGGGGCACAGATACGCAGTATTTT	CSLRGGTDTQYF
TRBJ2-3	few	TRBV18	TRBD2	TGTGCCAGCTCGCGACCCCTACTAGCGGGAGGACGGACAGATACGCAGTATTTT	CASSRPLLAGGRTDTQYF
TRBJ1-6	few	TRBV3-1	NA	TGTGCCAGCAGCCCGGGACGGAGTAATTCACCCCTCCACTTT	CASSPGRSNSPLHF
TRBJ2-3	few	TRBV29-1	TRBD2	TGCAGCGCCGGGCTGATAGCGGGAAGCGATACGCAGTATTTT	CSAGLIAGSDTQYF
TRBJ1-1	NA	TRBV5-1	NA	TGCGCCAGCAGCCCCCTGGTAGTGAACACTGAAGCTTTCTTT	CASSPLVVNTEAFF
TRBJ2-5	many	TRBV29-1	TRBD1	TGCAGCGTTTATCGACAGGGACGGAGGGAGACCCAGTACTTC	CSVYRQGRRETQYF
TRBJ2-7	NA	TRBV20-1	TRBD2	TGCAGTGCTAGAGTCTCTGGACTAGCGGGAGAGAACCACGAGCAGTACTTC	CSARVSGLAGENHEQYF
TRBJ1-5	few	TRBV2	NA	TGTGCCAGCAGTGAAGCTGGGCTTGTGAGTCAGCCCCAGCATTTT	CASSEAGLVSQPQHF
TRBJ2-7	few	TRBV2	NA	TGTGCCAGCAGTGACAGACGCGAGCAGTACTTC	CASSDRREQYF
TRBJ2-1	few	TRBV5-1	TRBD1	TGCGCCAGCAGCTCGGGACAGGGAGGAGGAAATGAGCAGTTCTTC	CASSSGQGGGNEQFF
TRBJ2-2	NA	TRBV20-1	NA	TGCAGTGCTAGTCGTGTGAACACCGGGGAGCTGTTTTTT	CSASRVNTGELFF
TRBJ1-1	NA	TRBV6-6	NA	TGTGCCAGCAGAGAGGGGGGGGGCAAGACCGGAGAAGCTTTCTTT	CASREGGGKTGEAFF
TRBJ2-6	few	TRBV6-6	NA	TGTGCCAGCAGTTACTCCCCGCCACGCTCTGGGGCCAACGTCCTGACTTTC	CASSYSPPRSGANVLTF
TRBJ1-2	few	TRBV6-5	NA	TGTGCCAGCAGTTACGCCTTTGCCGGGGCTGCTAACTATGGCTACACCTTC	CASSYAFAGAANYGYTF
TRBJ2-5	few	TRBV25-1	NA	TGTGCCAGCAGTGATCCGGGACCCCAAGAGACCCAGTACTTC	CASSDPGPQETQYF
TRBJ2-3	NA	TRBV7-2	NA	TGTGCCAGCAGCTTAGTTAGCTTGGCAGATACGCAGTATTTT	CASSLVSLADTQYF
TRBJ2-4	NA	TRBV5-6	NA	TGTGCCAGCAGCTTTCGGGCCCAAGCTCAGGGGTACATTCAGTACTTC	CASSFRAQAQGYIQYF
TRBJ2-5	NA	TRBV5-1	NA	TGCGCCAGCAGCCGGGTCGCGGGGCAAGAGACCCAGTACTTC	CASSRVAGQETQYF
TRBJ2-1	many	TRBV10-3	NA	TGTGCCATCGGGGGAAGGGGCCTCTACAATGAGCAGTTCTTC	CAIGGRGLYNEQFF
TRBJ2-3	few	TRBV7-6	NA	TGTGCCAGCAGCTCAACCCGGGCCCAACGTGGGGGCACAGATACGCAGTATTTT	CASSSTRAQRGGTDTQYF
TRBJ2-5	few	TRBV18	NA	TGTGCCAGCTCACCCCTAAGGACCAAAGGGACCCAGTACTTC	CASSPLRTKGTQYF
TRBJ1-1	NA	TRBV9	NA	TGTGTCAGCAGCGTAGGGGCAGGGAACACTGAAGCTTTCTTT	CVSSVGAGNTEAFF
TRBJ2-4	many	TRBV5-5	NA	TGTGCCAGCAGCTTCTTATTGGATCGAGCCAAAAACATTCAGTACTTC	CASSFLLDRAKNIQYF
TRBJ1-4	few	TRBV15	NA	TGTGCCACCAGCAGAGCAGTTCAGGGGGAAAAACTGTTTTTT	CATSRAVQGEKLFF
TRBJ2-7	few	TRBV6-5	NA	TGTGCCAGCAGGACACAGGACTCCTACGAGCAGTACTTC	CASRTQDSYEQYF
TRBJ2-1	many	TRBV27	NA	TGTGCCAGCAGTCCCCGAGCTTACAATGAGCAGTTCTTC	CASSPRAYNEQFF
TRBJ2-7	NA	TRBV2	TRBD1	TGTGCCAGCAGGGTGGACAGGCTCAACTACGAGCAGTACTTC	CASRVDRLNYEQYF
TRBJ2-1	few	TRBV4-1	TRBD1	TGCGCCAGCAGCCCAGATACTGTCCGGGACAGCCATGAGCAGTTCTTC	CASSPDTVRDSHEQFF
TRBJ1-4	NA	TRBV12-3/TRBV12-4	NA	TGTGCCAGCAGTTTCGAATCAGGAGGGGAAAAACTGTTTTTT	CASSFESGGEKLFF
TRBJ2-1	NA	TRBV6-1	TRBD2	TGTGCCAGCAGTGGGGCTGGGACTAGCGGGCAGGATGAGCAGTTCTTC	CASSGAGTSGQDEQFF
TRBJ2-5	few	TRBV5-6	TRBD2	TGTGCCAGCAGCTTCCTAACAGCGGGGGCCGGGGAGACCCAGTACTTC	CASSFLTAGAGETQYF
TRBJ1-4	few	TRBV6-5	NA	TGTGCCAGCGGAAGGTCACATGGAAAACTGTTTTTT	CASGRSHGKLFF
TRBJ2-7	few	TRBV7-9	TRBD1	TGTGCCAGCAGCACCGGGACAGGGGGCGTGTTCGGCGAGCAGTACTTC	CASSTGTGGVFGEQYF
TRBJ2-2	few	TRBV7-2	NA	TGTGCCAGCAGCTTAAGTTGGGCCGGGGAGCTGTTTTTT	CASSLSWAGELFF
TRBJ1-6	NA	TRBV4-1	NA	TGCGCCAGCAGCCAAGAAGTCGACTCTCGCGGGTCACCCCTCCACTTT	CASSQEVDSRGSPLHF
TRBJ2-4	NA	TRBV28	TRBD2	TGTGCCAGCAGTTTCCGGGACTACTACAATGAGCAGTACTTC	CASSFRDYYNEQYF
TRBJ2-6	NA	TRBV25-1	TRBD1	TGTGCCAGCAGTGACTGGACAGGGAATTCTGGGGCCAACGTCCTGACTTTC	CASSDWTGNSGANVLTF
TRBJ2-7	few	TRBV28	TRBD1	TGTGCCAGCAGTCCCTTCCCGGGACAGGGGTACGAGCAGTACTTC	CASSPFPGQGYEQYF
TRBJ2-7	many	TRBV29-1	TRBD1	TGCAGCGTTACCGGGACAGGGGCTTACGAGCAGTACTTC	CSVTGTGAYEQYF
TRBJ2-5	NA	TRBV11-2	NA	TGTGCCAGCAGCTTATGGCGATGGGCCAGGGACCAAGAGACCCAGTACTTC	CASSLWRWARDQETQYF
TRBJ2-1	NA	TRBV12-3/TRBV12-4	TRBD1	TGTGCCAGCAGACGACAGGGGTGGTACAATGAGCAGTTCTTC	CASRRQGWYNEQFF
TRBJ2-1	NA	TRBV20-1	TRBD2	TGCAGTGCTCATGGACTAGCGGGGGGGTTGAGCTCCTACAATGAGCAGTTCTTC	CSAHGLAGGLSSYNEQFF